Shown below are 24 T cell receptor beta chains from a single sample sequenced in a study of cytomegalovirus exposure and HLA in healthy donors. With 60 Vbeta and 13 Jbeta primers, the PCR was carried out. Generated by immunoSEQ multiplex PCR, the TCRdb table keeps only in-frame clones and is missing some. Counted here are around 130,000 clones, 84% occurring once; the ten biggest clones make up about 3%. What was sequenced was PBMCs. These receptors originate from a woman between 18 and 30 years old in good health and CMV-seropositive.

The chain links TRBV2 to TRBJ2-5, with D possibly TRBD1 on 6 matching bases. With 3 bases removed from V and 5 bases from J, the gap between germline ends came to 10 bases. The germline V gene has CDR1 SNHLY and CDR2 FYNNEI. There are 13 residues in the CDR3. CDR3 loop: CASSDRGLETQYF. In DNA, the CDR3 is TGTGCCAGCAGTGACAGGGGTCTGGAGACCCAGTACTTC.

CDR3 loop: CASTDDRSRGGELFF. CDR3 sequence (DNA): TGTGCCAGCACCGATGACAGGTCCCGGGGCGGGGAGCTGTTTTTT. The genes are TRBV7-9 and TRBJ2-2; possible D gene TRBD1, 6 bases. Germline V gene data show CDR1 as SEHNR and CDR2 as FQNEAQ (reference sequence). The CDR3 is made up of 15 amino acids. Trimming removed 7 bases from V and 7 bases from J, with 19 bases in between.

V is TRBV7-9 and J is TRBJ2-2; 8 nucleotides align to TRBD2. From germline, CDR1 is SEHNR and CDR2 FQNEAQ (reference sequence). This CDR3 is 15 amino acids long. CDR3 amino acids: CAPTSSGGPQRELFF. Written as DNA, the CDR3 is TGTGCTCCCACATCCAGCGGGGGACCCCAGCGGGAGCTGTTTTTT.

This chain uses TRBV10-1 with TRBJ2-2; D call uncertain. Deletions cut 2 bases from V and 0 bases from J, with 7 bases between. The germline gives CDR1 WNHNN, CDR2 SYGVQD (reference sequence). The CDR3 covers 15 residues. CDR3 sequence: CASSEDNANTGELFF. The CDR3 DNA sequence: TGCGCCAGCAGTGAGGACAATGCGAACACCGGGGAGCTGTTTTTT.

In this sample, this clone turned up once. The chain links TRBV5-6 to TRBJ1-6; 7 bases fit TRBD1. The V segment lost 0 bases and the J segment 10 bases; nucleotides outside the gene matches: 10. This CDR3 contains 16 residues. Germline CDR1 reads SGHDT; CDR2 reads YYEEEE. Here the CDR3 DNA reads TGTGCCAGCAGCTTGGGGACAGGCCTTGCGAGGTCACCCCTCCACTTT. Translated: CASSLGTGLARSPLHF.

A single count supports this clone. The rearrangement links TRBV21-1 to TRBJ2-3; TRBD2, the D gene given by the table, was not confirmed from the DNA. TRBV21-1 is a pseudogene. The CDR3 spans 14 residues. In nucleotides, the CDR3 is TGTGCCAGCAGTCGACATCGGGACACAGATACGCAGTATTTT. This translates into CASSRHRDTDTQYF.

J is TRBJ2-3 and V is TRBV4-1; maybe TRBD1 (5 bases). Trimming took off 4 bases at V and 2 bases at J, with 7 bases between the two ends. CDR1 is MGHRA and CDR2 is YSYEKL in the germline V gene. The CDR3 loop spans 13 amino acids. The CDR3 spells CASSPGSTDTQYF. The DNA for the CDR3 is TGCGCCAGCAGCCCAGGGTCCACAGATACGCAGTATTTT.

This chain links TRBV7-8 with TRBJ1-1; D not certain. Germline loops: CDR1 SGHVS, CDR2 FQNEAQ. V lost 4 bases and J 1 base, leaving 7 bases between the germline ends. This CDR3 spans 13 amino acids. The CDR3 reads CASSSLRNTEAFF. DNA of the CDR3: TGTGCCAGCAGCTCACTACGGAACACTGAAGCTTTCTTT.

Of note for this clone: This specimen includes other DNA sequences encoding the same CDR3. V gene TRBV19 combines with J gene TRBJ1-1; D uncertain. Germline V gene lookup returns CDR1 LNHDA and CDR2 SQIVND (reference sequence). Trimming removed 3 bases from V and 2 bases from J, with 7 bases in between. The CDR3 extends over 13 amino acids. The CDR3 is CASSISVNTEAFF. CDR3 DNA sequence: TGTGCCAGTAGTATTTCAGTAAACACTGAAGCTTTCTTT.

This clone was recorded once. The CDR3 here is CASSSLGALVNYGYTF. The CDR3 DNA reads as TGTGCCAGCAGCTCCTTAGGAGCGCTGGTCAACTATGGCTACACCTTC. The chain couples TRBV9 to TRBJ1-2; D not certain. Germline lookup yields CDR1 SGDLS and CDR2 YYNGEE. V lost 4 bases to trimming and J lost 2 bases, with 18 bases between them. This CDR3 is 16 amino acids long.

The V and J genes are TRBV19 and TRBJ2-5; 12 nucleotides match TRBD2. CDR1 is LNHDA and CDR2 is SQIVND in the germline V gene (reference sequence). Trimming at V came to 5 bases and at J to 4 bases, leaving 5 bases not matched to a gene. The length of the CDR3 is 15 residues. The CDR3 loop is CASSSSGGARETQYF. CDR3 nucleotide sequence: TGTGCCAGTAGTTCTAGCGGGGGGGCCCGAGAGACCCAGTACTTC.

This chain joins TRBV4-1 and TRBJ2-1, with TRBD2 matching over 7 bases. This CDR3 spans 16 amino acids. V lost 1 base to trimming and J lost 5 bases; unmatched junction nucleotides: 8. Germline V lookup: CDR1 MGHRA, CDR2 YSYEKL. In DNA form, the CDR3 reads TGCGCCAGCAGCCAAGTTGGGAGGGGAGGACACAATGAGCAGTTCTTC. Translation: CASSQVGRGGHNEQFF.

This chain connects TRBV6-1 to TRBJ2-1; D is perhaps TRBD2 (5 bases). Trimming stripped 3 bases from V and 4 bases from J, with 13 bases between. CDR1 and CDR2 from the germline V gene are MNHNS and SASEGT. The length of the CDR3 is 15 residues. The CDR3 here is CASSDELVGYNEQFF. CDR3 DNA: TGTGCCAGCAGTGATGAACTAGTAGGTTACAATGAGCAGTTCTTC.

A remark on this clone: Relative to the germline gene, one junction end is altered; a read error may explain this. The chain employs TRBV7-9 and TRBJ2-1, with TRBD2 matching 14 bases. Germline-derived CDR1 and CDR2 are SEHNR and FQNEAQ (reference sequence). CDR3 length equals 17 residues. DNA of the CDR3: TGTTCCAGCAGGTCGACTAGCGGGGGGGCCTTCTACAATGAGCAGTTCTTC. This sequence encodes CSSRSTSGGAFYNEQFF.

The CDR3 here is CASSPGQGFGYTF. CDR3 coding DNA: TGCGCCAGCAGCCCTGGACAGGGGTTTGGCTACACCTTC. This sequence joins TRBV4-1 and TRBJ1-2; 9 bases fit TRBD1. Germline CDR1 MGHRA, CDR2 YSYEKL. The ends lost 4 bases at V and 7 bases at J; junction bases unmatched: 4. This CDR3 spans 13 amino acids.

V usage is TRBV7-2 and J usage is TRBJ1-2, with D possibly matching TRBD1 (5 bases). V lost 2 bases and J 2 bases, leaving 6 bases between the germline ends. The CDR3 loop spans 13 amino acids. In germline, CDR1 is SGHTA, CDR2 FQGNSA. The CDR3 region is CASSLRQNYGYTF. As DNA, the CDR3 is TGTGCCAGCAGCTTAAGACAGAACTATGGCTACACCTTC.

For this clone: A junction end diverges from the germline sequence, so it may reflect a read error. The chain has TRBV7-9 and TRBJ2-3; D may be TRBD2 (6 bases). The CDR3 totals 17 residues. The germline gives CDR1 SEHNR, CDR2 FQNEAQ (reference sequence). CDR3 in DNA: TGTTCCAGCAGCTTGATTTTTATCAGCGGGAGCACAGATACGCAGTATTTT. As protein: CSSSLIFISGSTDTQYF.

This clone has more than one count but fewer than ten. The V call is TRBV11-2, the J call TRBJ2-3; 13 bases are a match to TRBD2. V shed 4 bases and J 2 bases; nucleotides not matched to a gene: 3. The germline gives CDR1 SGHAT, CDR2 FQNNGV. The CDR3 runs 16 residues. The CDR3 loop reads CASSWTSGGSTDTQYF. CDR3 sequence (DNA): TGTGCCAGCAGCTGGACTAGCGGGGGATCCACAGATACGCAGTATTTT.

Notes on this clone: The same CDR3 arises from other DNA sequences in this sample as well. V is TRBV7-2 and J is TRBJ1-3; 7 nucleotides line up with TRBD1. Germline V gene sequence: CDR1 SGHTA, CDR2 FQGNSA. The CDR3 has 13 amino acids. Germline trimming cut 5 bases from V and 7 bases from J; bases unmatched to any gene: 5. The CDR3 DNA reads as TGTGCCAGCAGCCCAGGGGGAGGCAACACCATATATTTT. The encoded protein is CASSPGGGNTIYF.

In its sample, this clone was seen once. The chain couples TRBV30 to TRBJ2-7; 8 nucleotides agree with TRBD1. In germline, CDR1 is GTSNPN, CDR2 SVGIG (reference sequence). Germline trimming cut 2 bases from V and 6 bases from J; bases unmatched to any gene: 3. The CDR3 consists of 12 residues. Written as DNA, the CDR3 is TGTGCCTGGAGTTTTACAGGGGGCGAGCAGTACTTC. It is translated as CAWSFTGGEQYF.

The chain joins TRBV29-1 to TRBJ2-5; 7 nucleotides line up with TRBD2. Germline V lookup: CDR1 SQVTM, CDR2 ANQGSEA. The V gene end was trimmed by 3 bases and the J gene end by 5 bases; junction bases not matched to a gene: 6. This CDR3 comprises 13 residues. The CDR3 sequence: CSVDGEGLETQYF. CDR3 nucleotide sequence: TGCAGCGTTGATGGGGAGGGGTTGGAGACCCAGTACTTC.

The rearrangement uses TRBV4-2 and TRBJ1-2, with 7 bases identical to TRBD1. V dropped 0 bases and J dropped 6; count of bases not matched to a gene: 7. The CDR3 sequence is 15 residues long. Germline loops: CDR1 LGHNA, CDR2 YNFKEQ. Here the CDR3 DNA reads TGTGCCAGCAGCCAAGATCTCGAGACAGGGAATGGCTACACCTTC. Residues: CASSQDLETGNGYTF.

The rearrangement joins TRBV7-2 to TRBJ2-5; 8 nucleotides match TRBD2. From germline, CDR1 is SGHTA and CDR2 FQGNSA. V was clipped by 3 bases and J by 5 bases; unmatched bases: 11. The CDR3 loop spans 16 amino acids. This CDR3 is CASSFPGLGLWETQYF. CDR3 in DNA: TGTGCCAGCAGCTTCCCGGGACTAGGCTTATGGGAGACCCAGTACTTC.

The rearrangement joins TRBV4-1 to TRBJ1-5, with D possibly being TRBD1 (5 bases). V lost 0 bases, J lost 0 bases, and 9 bases lay in between. The CDR3 contains 16 residues. From germline, CDR1 is MGHRA and CDR2 YSYEKL. In DNA form, the CDR3 reads TGCGCCAGCAGCCAAGAAGGGGCCGTTAGCAATCAGCCCCAGCATTTT. This gives the protein CASSQEGAVSNQPQHF.